Below, 21 T cell receptor beta chains from the same sample are listed, as sequenced in a study of blood T cell repertoires in COVID-19. Repertoires were generated with immunoSEQ multiplex PCR, while TCRdb's copy carries only in-frame clones and drops some. The table lists over 200,000 clones, about 90% of them singletons. Input material: PBMCs or T cells enriched from blood (not recorded which). These receptors were taken from a human donor in a cohort exposed to, infected with or recovered from COVID-19 (not recorded which). The donor label of this sample is uncertain.

This rearrangement joins TRBV3-1 (or the pseudogene TRBV3-2) to TRBJ2-1; 10 bases are shared with TRBD2. Trimming at V came to 4 bases and at J to 7 bases, leaving 7 bases not matched to a gene. This CDR3 is built from 15 residues. The germline gives CDR1 LGHDT, CDR2 YNNKEL (reference sequence). This CDR3 is CASSPLAGGGNEQFF. For the CDR3, the DNA is TGTGCCAGCAGCCCCTTAGCGGGGGGCGGGAATGAGCAGTTCTTC.

This clone appeared a few times. The chain carries TRBV7-6 and TRBJ1-1; D unclear. The germline V and J ends were trimmed by 5 bases and 1 base, with 11 bases remaining between them. In germline, CDR1 is SGHVS, CDR2 FNYEAQ. This CDR3 is built from 14 residues. CDR3 nucleotide sequence: TGTGCCAGCAGCGCCCCCGGTACGAACACTGAAGCTTTCTTT. Translated: CASSAPGTNTEAFF.

V is TRBV5-6 and J is TRBJ1-1; a weak D match, TRBD1 (5 bases). The CDR3 spans 13 residues. V lost 2 bases and J lost 6, with 11 bases in between. From germline, CDR1 is SGHDT and CDR2 YYEEEE. The CDR3 DNA reads as TGTGCCAGCAGCTTAGCAGGGTTTGCTGAAGCTTTCTTT. Amino acids: CASSLAGFAEAFF.

This clone has just one count. The genes are TRBV19 and TRBJ1-3, with D unclear. Looked up from germline, CDR1 is LNHDA and CDR2 is SQIVND (reference sequence). The CDR3 is 15 amino acids. V lost 4 bases to trimming and J lost 4 bases, with 14 bases between them. The CDR3 region is CASSSGRLRGNTIYF. In DNA, the CDR3 is TGTGCCAGTAGTAGCGGCAGACTGAGAGGAAACACCATATATTTT.

This clone was detected once. The rearrangement joins TRBV5-4 to TRBJ2-3, with D possibly being TRBD1 (5 bases). This CDR3 is 13 amino acids long. The germline V gene encodes CDR1 SGHNT and CDR2 YYREEE (reference sequence). V gave up 6 bases and J gave up 3 bases, with 11 bases separating them. CDR3 DNA sequence: TGTGCCAGCATAAACCAGGGAACAGATACGCAGTATTTT. Residues: CASINQGTDTQYF.

The chain joins TRBV5-1 to TRBJ2-1; TRBD2 matches 11 bases. Germline lookup yields CDR1 SGHRS and CDR2 YFSETQ. This CDR3 has 15 residues. With 1 base clipped from V and 8 bases from J, the junction kept 5 bases outside the gene matches. In DNA, the CDR3 is TGCGCCAGCAGCTTGCAGGCTAGCGGGGGGTATGAGCAGTTCTTC. It codes for CASSLQASGGYEQFF.

This chain joins TRBV2 and TRBJ1-6; tentative D call: TRBD1 (5 bases). Trimming removed 8 bases at V and 10 bases at J, with 15 bases between. Germline CDR1 and CDR2: SNHLY and FYNNEI. This CDR3 contains 13 residues. The CDR3 sequence: CASGRGVESPLHF. The CDR3 nucleotides read TGTGCCAGCGGGCGGGGGGTTGAATCACCCCTCCACTTT.

The V call is TRBV5-4, the J call TRBJ1-2; D not resolved. This CDR3 has 12 amino acids. CDR1 is SGHNT and CDR2 is YYREEE in the germline V gene (reference sequence). V was cut by 4 bases and J by 5 bases, with 9 bases left in between. This CDR3 is CASSTDIYGYTF. The CDR3 DNA reads TGTGCCAGCAGCACTGACATTTATGGCTACACCTTC.

The chain combines TRBV5-5 with TRBJ2-1; 9 bases match TRBD2. Losses at the gene ends were 4 bases for V and 1 base for J; bases not matched to a gene: 6. The CDR3 is made up of 16 amino acids. CDR1 is SGHKS and CDR2 is YYEKEE in the germline V gene (reference sequence). This CDR3 reads CASSQGLAGSYNEQFF. The DNA of the CDR3 is TGTGCCAGCAGCCAGGGACTAGCTGGGTCCTACAATGAGCAGTTCTTC.

The chain joins TRBV2 to TRBJ2-1, with 10 bases aligning to TRBD2. The CDR3 consists of 15 residues. V lost 6 bases to trimming and J lost 4 bases; unmatched junction nucleotides: 6. CDR1 and CDR2 from the germline V gene are SNHLY and FYNNEI. This chain's CDR3 is CASRVPGLAYNEQFF. The DNA for the CDR3 is TGTGCCAGCAGGGTTCCGGGACTAGCGTACAATGAGCAGTTCTTC.

J is TRBJ1-5 and V is TRBV5-1; no clear D gene. The CDR3 totals 15 residues. The germline V and J ends were trimmed by 0 bases and 8 bases, with 15 bases remaining between them. Germline V gene sequence: CDR1 SGHRS, CDR2 YFSETQ. The CDR3 loop reads CASSLGEGTLEPQHF. The DNA of the CDR3 is TGCGCCAGCAGCTTGGGCGAGGGAACCCTCGAGCCCCAGCATTTT.

The V call is TRBV6-2 or TRBV6-3, the J call TRBJ2-7; TRBD1 is a possible D gene (6 bases). V shed 6 bases and J shed 2 bases, with 11 bases lying between them. CDR3 length: 13 amino acids. CDR1 and CDR2 from the germline V gene are MNHEY and SVGEGT. In DNA form, the CDR3 reads TGTGCCAGCAGCCTGACAGGCCCCTACGAGCAGTACTTC. This codes for CASSLTGPYEQYF.

The chain combines TRBV28 with TRBJ2-3; a weak D match, TRBD2 (5 bases). Germline CDR1 reads MDHEN; CDR2 reads SYDVKM. Trimming pared 7 bases from V and 4 bases from J, leaving 15 bases between. The CDR3 sequence is 14 residues long. CDR3 protein: CASNPPEGADTQYF. CDR3 nucleotide sequence: TGTGCCAGCAACCCCCCCGAGGGCGCAGATACGCAGTATTTT. Variable domain in full (rest from reference TRBV28 and TRBJ2-3): DVKVTQSSRYLVKRTGEKVFLECVQDMDHENMFWYRQDPGLGLRLIYFSYDVKMKEKGDIPEGYSVSREKKERFSLILESASTNQTSMYLCASNPPEGADTQYFGPGTRLTVL.

In DNA form, the CDR3 reads TGTGCCAGCAGCCAGATGCCAGGGGTCACCGGGGAGCTGTTTTTT. The encoded protein is CASSQMPGVTGELFF. The chain couples TRBV3-1 (or the pseudogene TRBV3-2) to TRBJ2-2; D is perhaps TRBD1 (6 bases). Germline V gene sequence: CDR1 LGHDT, CDR2 YNNKEL (reference sequence). V was cut by 3 bases and J by 4 bases, with 12 bases left in between. CDR3 length: 15 residues.

Concerning this clone: Since a much larger clone is just one base distant, this may be a read error. The chain is built from TRBV3-1 (or the pseudogene TRBV3-2) and TRBJ2-2; TRBD2 might be the D (6 bases). Between the trimmed V and J ends, which lost 4 bases and 6 bases, there was a span of 6 bases. The CDR3 spans 12 residues. The germline V gene encodes CDR1 LGHDT and CDR2 YNNKEL (reference sequence). The CDR3 region has the DNA TGTGCCAGCAGCCGGGGGGCCGGGGAGCTGTTTTTT. It codes for CASSRGAGELFF.

This chain links TRBV7-2 with TRBJ1-2, with a weak D call TRBD1 (5 bases). Trimming shortened V by 5 bases and J by 5 bases, and 18 bases separated the two germline ends. This CDR3 has 15 residues. Germline CDR1 SGHTA, CDR2 FQGNSA. In DNA form, the CDR3 reads TGTGCCAGCAGCCCGGGGCCGGGGGAATCTTATGGCTACACCTTC. This encodes CASSPGPGESYGYTF.

CDR3 sequence (DNA): TGTGCCAGCAGAACAGAAAAGACAGGCGGGGCCAACGTCCTGACTTTC. Protein: CASRTEKTGGANVLTF. The chain recombines TRBV7-9 with TRBJ2-6, with a tentative D call TRBD1 (6 bases). CDR1 is SEHNR, CDR2 FQNEAQ, per germline (reference sequence). V was trimmed by 6 bases and J by 4 bases, leaving 16 bases between them. This CDR3 comprises 16 residues. The full variable domain, its missing parts supplied by reference TRBV7-9 and TRBJ2-6, is DTGVSQNPRHKITKRGQNVTFRCDPISEHNRLYWYRQTLGQGPEFLTYFQNEAQLEKSRLLSDRFSAERPKGSFSTLEIQRTEQGDSAMYLCASRTEKTGGANVLTFGAGSRLTVL.

The V gene is TRBV9, the J gene TRBJ2-3; 10 positions match TRBD2. Germline assignment: CDR1 SGDLS and CDR2 YYNGEE. This CDR3 is 16 amino acids long. J lost 4 bases, V lost 4 bases, and 9 bases had no gene match. In DNA form, the CDR3 reads TGTGCCAGCAGCTTAGCGAGCGGGGGGGCTCCAGATACGCAGTATTTT. Encoded protein: CASSLASGGAPDTQYF.

This chain uses TRBV10-3 with TRBJ1-3; D unclear. The CDR3 has 12 amino acids. V gave up 11 bases and J gave up 4 bases, with 12 bases separating them. Germline CDR1 reads ENHRY; CDR2 reads SYGVKD. The CDR3 nucleotides read TGTGCCGCCAAACGAGAGGGAAACACCATATATTTT. Encoded protein: CAAKREGNTIYF.

The chain uses TRBV11-2 and TRBJ1-2; D gene unclear. Germline loops: CDR1 SGHAT, CDR2 FQNNGV. Trimming stripped 5 bases from V and 4 bases from J, with 23 bases between. This CDR3 contains 17 residues. CDR3 amino acids: CASSPGRGGKGSYGYTF. The CDR3 region has the DNA TGTGCCAGCAGCCCCGGCCGGGGAGGGAAGGGTAGCTATGGCTACACCTTC.

V and J are TRBV5-1 and TRBJ2-3; D may be TRBD1 (6 bases). The ends were cut back, 0 bases at V and 2 bases at J, with 10 bases in the middle. The CDR3 is 15 amino acids. Per germline, CDR1 SGHRS and CDR2 YFSETQ. CDR3 loop: CASSLVVGATDTQYF. Written as DNA, the CDR3 is TGCGCCAGCAGCTTGGTGGTGGGGGCCACAGATACGCAGTATTTT.